These 25 T cell receptor beta chains were sequenced from one sample in a study of siplizumab effects on memory and regulatory T cells. Clones were sequenced by immunoSEQ multiplex PCR, and TCRdb holds only the in-frame ones, with some missing. The sample has approximately 100,000 clones, 85% to 95% seen once. The sequenced sample was Tregs sorted from blood. The receptors come from a human donor in good health.

The chain has TRBV5-1 and TRBJ2-2, with 11 bases fitting TRBD2. Germline trimming cut 3 bases from V and 6 bases from J; bases unmatched to any gene: 7. Germline assignment: CDR1 SGHRS and CDR2 YFSETQ. The CDR3 contains 16 residues. The CDR3 region is CASSSTSGVNAGELFF. DNA for the CDR3: TGCGCCAGCAGCTCGACTAGCGGGGTTAATGCCGGGGAGCTGTTTTTT.

This chain joins TRBV18 and TRBJ1-2; D unresolved. The CDR3 runs 12 residues. Germline CDR1 is KGHSH and CDR2 is LQKENI. V shed 3 bases and J shed 8 bases, with 10 bases lying between them. The chain's CDR3 is CASSPQDRGYTF. The CDR3 coding sequence is TGTGCCAGCTCACCCCAGGATCGAGGCTACACCTTC.

The sample holds a few counts of this clone. The chain uses TRBV7-9 and TRBJ2-3, with 7 bases fitting TRBD1. Germline V gene sequence: CDR1 SEHNR, CDR2 FQNEAQ (reference sequence). This CDR3 is 17 amino acids long. V shed 5 bases and J 0 bases; nucleotides not matched to a gene: 11. CDR3 DNA sequence: TGTGCCAGCAGCCCCCCGGGACAGATACTTAGCACAGATACGCAGTATTTT. Its translation: CASSPPGQILSTDTQYF.

V is TRBV14 and J is TRBJ2-5; D is undetermined. The CDR3 length is 15 residues. In germline, CDR1 is SGHDN, CDR2 FVKESK. Trimming removed 1 base from V and 1 base from J, with 10 bases in between. CDR3 residues: CASSQALGRQETQYF. In DNA form, the CDR3 reads TGTGCCAGCAGCCAAGCCCTGGGCCGCCAAGAGACCCAGTACTTC.

This chain joins TRBV28 and TRBJ2-3, with 8 bases matching TRBD1. Unmatched junction bases numbered 9, after V lost 5 bases and J lost 2 bases. The CDR3 is 16 residues long. Germline V gene sequence: CDR1 MDHEN, CDR2 SYDVKM. DNA for the CDR3: TGTGCCAGCAGTCAATGGACAGGGCGGAACACAGATACGCAGTATTTT. This translates into CASSQWTGRNTDTQYF. Full variable domain (remainder filled in from reference TRBV28 and TRBJ2-3): DVKVTQSSRYLVKRTGEKVFLECVQDMDHENMFWYRQDPGLGLRLIYFSYDVKMKEKGDIPEGYSVSREKKERFSLILESASTNQTSMYLCASSQWTGRNTDTQYFGPGTRLTVL.

The table lists this clone with a count of one. The genes are TRBV6-6 and TRBJ2-7; D is unresolved. From germline, CDR1 is MNHNY and CDR2 SVGAGI (reference sequence). V lost 5 bases and J lost 2, with 7 bases in between. The CDR3 is 12 residues long. CDR3 residues: CASSPNPYEQYF. For the CDR3, the DNA is TGTGCCAGCAGTCCTAATCCCTACGAGCAGTACTTC.

This clone was counted once. The V gene is TRBV19, the J gene TRBJ1-4; 8 bases are a match to TRBD1. Germline loops: CDR1 LNHDA, CDR2 SQIVND (reference sequence). This CDR3 has 17 amino acids. The J segment lost 0 bases and the V segment lost 6 bases, leaving 9 bases of the junction unmatched. CDR3 region: CASSRTGIFATNEKLFF. The CDR3 DNA sequence: TGTGCCAGTAGCCGGACAGGGATATTTGCAACTAATGAAAAACTGTTTTTT.

V and J are TRBV5-1 and TRBJ2-2, with a possible D match to TRBD1 (6 bases). The germline CDR1 and CDR2 sequences are SGHRS and YFSETQ. The germline V and J ends were trimmed by 4 bases and 4 bases, with 11 bases remaining between them. The CDR3 spans 14 residues. Written as DNA, the CDR3 is TGCGCCAGCAGCGAACAGGGTGGCACCGGGGAGCTGTTTTTT. Its protein product is CASSEQGGTGELFF.

The chain employs TRBV7-2 and TRBJ1-1; 7 nucleotides match TRBD1. Germline CDR1 is SGHTA and CDR2 is FQGNSA. With 5 bases clipped from V and 5 bases from J, the junction kept 14 bases outside the gene matches. The CDR3 loop spans 16 amino acids. In DNA form, the CDR3 reads TGTGCCAGCAGCGTAGGAGGCCAGGGGGGTAGGACTGAAGCTTTCTTT. It specifies CASSVGGQGGRTEAFF.

The chain joins TRBV7-9 to TRBJ1-2; 9 bases match TRBD1. Germline V gene lookup returns CDR1 SEHNR and CDR2 FQNEAQ (reference sequence). Losses at the gene ends were 4 bases for V and 4 bases for J; bases not matched to a gene: 13. There are 17 residues in the CDR3. CDR3 sequence reads: CASSSRGQGKGGYGYTF. The CDR3 DNA follows: TGTGCCAGCAGCTCCCGAGGACAGGGGAAGGGAGGCTATGGCTACACCTTC.

This chain links TRBV5-5 with TRBJ2-1, with D maybe TRBD2 (5 bases). The length of the CDR3 is 12 residues. Trimming pared 4 bases from V and 11 bases from J, leaving 13 bases between. In germline, CDR1 is SGHKS, CDR2 YYEKEE (reference sequence). CDR3 bases: TGTGCCAGCAGCATGTACGGGATACAGCAGTTCTTC. It specifies CASSMYGIQQFF.

This clone appeared a few times. The chain recombines TRBV10-3 with TRBJ2-7; 7 bases align to TRBD1. CDR1 is ENHRY, CDR2 SYGVKD, per germline. V shed 6 bases, J shed 4 bases, and the junction held 3 bases outside the gene matches. The CDR3 spans 12 residues. As DNA, the CDR3 is TGTGCCATCAGCCGGGACAGTTACGAGCAGTACTTC. Its translation: CAISRDSYEQYF.

J is TRBJ2-5 and V is TRBV4-2; D may match TRBD1 or TRBD2 (6 bases each). This CDR3 is 15 amino acids long. V was pared by 8 bases and J by 5 bases, with 21 bases between. Germline V lookup: CDR1 LGHNA, CDR2 YNFKEQ. This CDR3 is CASGTGDTLDETQYF. CDR3 DNA sequence: TGTGCCAGCGGGACTGGGGACACACTCGATGAGACCCAGTACTTC.

CDR3 region: CASRAPGAEAFF. The DNA for the CDR3 is TGTGCCAGCAGGGCCCCGGGGGCTGAAGCTTTCTTT. The rearrangement uses TRBV6-6 and TRBJ1-1; D may be TRBD1 (5 bases). Trimming removed 6 bases at V and 6 bases at J, with 11 bases between. Germline-derived CDR1 and CDR2 are MNHNY and SVGAGI (reference sequence). The CDR3 is made up of 12 amino acids.

The chain carries TRBV19 and TRBJ1-2, with a tentative D call TRBD1 (5 bases). CDR3 length equals 16 residues. In germline, CDR1 is LNHDA, CDR2 SQIVND (reference sequence). Deletions cut 4 bases from V and 2 bases from J, with 17 bases between. The chain's CDR3 is CASSTRRGGKNYGYTF. CDR3 nucleotides: TGTGCCAGTAGTACCCGGCGTGGGGGAAAGAACTATGGCTACACCTTC.

The chain is built from TRBV19 and TRBJ1-5; no definite D call. V gave up 7 bases and J gave up 3 bases, with 10 bases separating them. The length of the CDR3 is 13 residues. The V gene's germline CDR1 is LNHDA and CDR2 SQIVND (reference sequence). The CDR3 sequence: CASNKQINQPQHF. The CDR3 DNA reads as TGTGCCAGTAATAAACAGATCAATCAGCCCCAGCATTTT.

The chain uses TRBV18 and TRBJ2-6; D gene uncertain. The CDR3 has 15 residues. V was clipped by 0 bases and J by 1 base, with 4 bases between them. Germline V gene sequence: CDR1 KGHSH, CDR2 LQKENI. CDR3 sequence (DNA): TGTGCCAGCTCACCACCGTTGTCTGGGGCCAACGTCCTGACTTTC. Translating gives CASSPPLSGANVLTF.

This rearrangement joins TRBV4-2 to TRBJ1-1; 7 bases are shared with TRBD1. CDR1 and CDR2 (germline): LGHNA, YNFKEQ. This CDR3 has 16 residues. Trimming took 7 bases from V and 0 from J; bases not matched to a gene: 11. The CDR3 is CASTTLGTAMNTEAFF. CDR3 DNA: TGTGCCAGCACAACCTTAGGGACAGCCATGAACACTGAAGCTTTCTTT.

The chain combines TRBV2 with TRBJ2-6, with D unresolved. Germline values: CDR1 SNHLY, CDR2 FYNNEI. Deletions cut 4 bases from V and 5 bases from J, with 12 bases between. The CDR3 totals 15 residues. The DNA for the CDR3 is TGTGCCAGCAGTGTGCAGGAGAGCAGGGCCAACGTCCTGACTTTC. Encoded protein: CASSVQESRANVLTF.

The V gene is TRBV2, the J gene TRBJ1-3, with TRBD1 identical over 10 bases. The J segment lost 4 bases and the V segment lost 7 bases, leaving 7 bases of the junction unmatched. The germline V gene encodes CDR1 SNHLY and CDR2 FYNNEI. This CDR3 region has 15 residues. The CDR3 sequence: CASNGPTGGGNTIYF. The CDR3, as DNA: TGTGCCAGCAATGGACCGACAGGGGGCGGAAACACCATATATTTT.

The genes are TRBV11-2 and TRBJ2-1, with TRBD2 matching over 8 bases. The junction had 13 bases not matched to a gene; V was cut back by 5 bases and J by 4 bases. The germline V gene has CDR1 SGHAT and CDR2 FQNNGV. CDR3 length: 17 amino acids. Here the CDR3 DNA reads TGTGCCAGCAGCCCTCTTGGGGGGCGGGGGGCTTACAATGAGCAGTTCTTC. Protein sequence: CASSPLGGRGAYNEQFF.

The J gene is TRBJ2-7, the V gene TRBV6-6, with D possibly being TRBD2 (6 bases). The CDR3 extends over 13 amino acids. V was trimmed by 7 bases and J by 6 bases, leaving 16 bases between them. CDR1 is MNHNY and CDR2 is SVGAGI in the germline V gene (reference sequence). CDR3 protein: CASTSGVPPEQYF. DNA of the CDR3: TGTGCCAGCACTTCGGGGGTACCCCCCGAGCAGTACTTC.

This rearrangement joins TRBV19 to TRBJ1-2, with 9 bases aligning to TRBD1. This CDR3 is 15 amino acids long. The germline V gene encodes CDR1 LNHDA and CDR2 SQIVND (reference sequence). With V trimmed by 6 bases and J by 4 bases, 9 bases remained unmatched. The CDR3 loop is CASRGTGRGTYGYTF. CDR3 nucleotides: TGTGCCAGTAGGGGGACAGGGCGAGGCACCTATGGCTACACCTTC.

J is TRBJ2-7 and V is TRBV20-1; TRBD1 is a possible D gene (6 bases). The V end was cut by 5 bases, the J end by 3 bases, with 8 bases between. The CDR3 covers 11 residues. CDR1 is DFQATT, CDR2 SNEGSKA, per germline (reference sequence). The CDR3 bases are TGCAGTGCTTCGGACAGCTACGAGCAGTACTTC. Translated, it gives CSASDSYEQYF.

The genes are TRBV6-5 and TRBJ2-5; TRBD2 is a possible D gene (7 bases). The V end lost 0 bases, the J end lost 5 bases, and 13 bases lay between the germline ends. CDR1 and CDR2 (germline): MNHEY, SVGAGI. The CDR3 consists of 15 residues. In DNA form, the CDR3 reads TGTGCCAGCAGTTACTCGAGGGGGGGCCCCGAGACCCAGTACTTC. This sequence encodes CASSYSRGGPETQYF.